The rows below give T cell receptor beta chains drawn from one sample of a study of lymphopenia after photon versus proton radiotherapy. The table came from immunoSEQ multiplex PCR; TCRdb's copy has only in-frame clones and leaves some out. The profile covers around 150,000 clones, with more than 85% appearing a single time and around 4.6% taken by the ten largest. This sample comprised peripheral blood, obtained from a patient treated with photon-based radiotherapy. All receptors derive from a man aged 45-65 years with gastric cancer. CDR3s include the opening cysteine and the closing phenylalanine or tryptophan. Each record gives: V gene, J gene, CDR3 length, CDR3 protein.

>TRBV28|TRBJ2-1|13
CASSPAPRREQFF
>TRBV5-1|TRBJ2-5|14
CASSERENGETQYF
>TRBV7-2|TRBJ2-5|15
CASSSRRGPQETQYF
>TRBV7-2|TRBJ2-1|15
CASTSGTVSYNEQFF
>TRBV2|TRBJ2-7|15
CASRNRLAGPYEQYF
>TRBV12-5|TRBJ1-2|13
CASGFTQGYGYTF
>TRBV28|TRBJ1-2|12
CASSSGGAGYTF
>TRBV25-1|TRBJ2-3|14
CASRGSGGPDTQYF
>TRBV5-1|TRBJ2-2|15
CASSRLAGGPGELFF
>TRBV11-2|TRBJ2-2|16
CASSLSGTYRGGELFF
>TRBV6-6|TRBJ1-1|13
CASRADRATEAFF
>TRBV18|TRBJ2-2|15
CASSLLGANTGELFF
>TRBV5-4|TRBJ1-1|13
CASSLDLNTEAFF
>TRBV2|TRBJ2-7|13
CASNLAGGYEQYF
>TRBV28|TRBJ1-2|14
CASTLLLANYGYTF
>TRBV28|TRBJ1-2|17
CASTLDISYRANYGYTF
>TRBV10-3|TRBJ1-5|16
CATESSGTSSNQPQHF
>TRBV6-4|TRBJ2-3|15
CASSEDELSTDTQYF
>TRBV28|TRBJ2-7|15
CASSSPGGGSYEQYF
>TRBV5-4|TRBJ2-5|15
CASSSLAGGPGTQYF
>TRBV11-3|TRBJ2-2|16
CASSLDLPGPNGELFF
>TRBV6-1|TRBJ2-5|16
CASSEDPPGGEETQYF
>TRBV5-6|TRBJ1-1|14
CASSRPGVGTEAFF
>TRBV7-9|TRBJ1-5|15
CASSQDRFGGQPQHF
>TRBV19|TRBJ1-2|14
CASIRDTSNYGYTF
>TRBV7-6|TRBJ2-7|12
CASSGSGYEQYF
>TRBV5-1|TRBJ2-3|15
CASSLASGRADTQYF
>TRBV2|TRBJ2-6|13
CASRVRGANVLTF
>TRBV28|TRBJ2-1|14
CASSRTGNYNEQFF
>TRBV29-1|TRBJ1-2|14
CSVEVPGANYGYTF
>TRBV7-9|TRBJ1-2|15
CASSPGPIANYGYTF
>TRBV7-3|TRBJ2-1|16
CASSFGGSSSYNEQFF
>TRBV10-3|TRBJ2-7|14
CAISVQGAENEQYF
>TRBV18|TRBJ1-2|15
CASSPDRSRGGGYTF
>TRBV5-1|TRBJ1-1|15
CASSLEPGRDTEAFF
>TRBV7-2|TRBJ2-7|13
CASSLRSGYEQYF
>TRBV7-6|TRBJ2-6|16
CASSLGRGSGANVLTF
>TRBV7-2|TRBJ1-3|18
CASSLLGGQIKPGNTIYF
>TRBV19|TRBJ2-1|13
CASSGQPQGEQFF
>TRBV2|TRBJ2-2|17
CASSDLRDRTNTGELFF
>TRBV7-2|TRBJ2-5|14
CASSNIQGRETQYF
>TRBV5-1|TRBJ2-7|14
CASSLGVQRDEQYF
>TRBV27|TRBJ1-5|15
CASSPDRGSNQPQHF
>TRBV5-5|TRBJ2-7|14
CASSAGTGFNEQYF
>TRBV18|TRBJ2-1|16
CASSSLAVTSYNEQFF
>TRBV5-1|TRBJ1-2|14
CASSLAGGYYGYTF
>TRBV18|TRBJ2-2|17
CASSPQKQGPNTGELFF
>TRBV10-2|TRBJ1-1|18
CASSEFQGGLGGNTEAFF
>TRBV6-6|TRBJ1-1|14
CASSYPDRADEAFF
>TRBV5-1|TRBJ1-4|19
CASSPDLGQGSATNEKLFF
>TRBV5-4|TRBJ1-2|15
CASSLRARENYGYTF
>TRBV6-6|TRBJ1-2|13
CASSPTGNYGYTF
>TRBV30|TRBJ1-1|13
CAWRHRLGTEAFF